Below, 31 T cell receptor beta chains from the same sample are listed, as sequenced in a study of blood T cell repertoires in COVID-19. Generated by immunoSEQ multiplex PCR, the TCRdb table keeps only in-frame clones and is missing some. The sample lists over 100,000 clones, 84% occurring once. Material for sequencing was PBMCs or T cells enriched from blood (not recorded which). The origin of the receptors is a woman aged 25-40 years who had recovered from COVID-19.

This rearrangement joins TRBV9 to TRBJ2-5; 8 bases are a match to TRBD2. The V gene's germline CDR1 is SGDLS and CDR2 YYNGEE. The CDR3 sequence is 18 residues long. Unmatched junction bases numbered 17, after V lost 4 bases and J lost 3 bases. Written as DNA, the CDR3 is TGTGCCAGCAGCTTAAAGGATGGCGGGAGGCCGGGGGAAGAGACCCAGTACTTC. Translation: CASSLKDGGRPGEETQYF.

This rearrangement joins TRBV28 to TRBJ1-1; possible D gene TRBD1, 6 bases. Germline values: CDR1 MDHEN, CDR2 SYDVKM. Trimming cost V 5 bases and J 4 bases, with 17 bases left between them. The CDR3 is 15 amino acids. CDR3 nucleotides: TGTGCCAGCAGTCCCCCTGGACAGCCGGGCACTGAAGCTTTCTTT. Residues: CASSPPGQPGTEAFF.

The chain joins TRBV5-4 to TRBJ2-2; TRBD2 matches at 9 bases. Germline V gives CDR1 SGHNT, CDR2 YYREEE (reference sequence). The CDR3 loop spans 16 amino acids. Trimming at V came to 0 bases and at J to 4 bases, leaving 4 bases not matched to a gene. In DNA form, the CDR3 reads TGTGCCAGCAGCTTGGCGGGCGGGAGGGCCACCGGGGAGCTGTTTTTT. It encodes CASSLAGGRATGELFF.

This rearrangement joins TRBV21-1 to TRBJ1-1. TRBV21-1 is deemed a pseudogene. The CDR3 extends over 15 amino acids. The DNA for the CDR3 is TGTGCCAGCAGCAACGTTCGGGGATTGAAGACTGAAGCTTTCTTT. Its protein is CASSNVRGLKTEAFF.

DNA for the CDR3: TGCAGTGCTAGTGCGGGACTAGGGGTGCAGTTCTTC. Amino acid sequence: CSASAGLGVQFF. The chain links TRBV20-1 to TRBJ2-1, with 8 bases that match TRBD2. The CDR3 is 12 residues long. Unmatched junction bases numbered 7, after V lost 3 bases and J lost 12 bases. CDR1 is DFQATT, CDR2 SNEGSKA, per germline (reference sequence).

The chain recombines TRBV6-5 with TRBJ2-1; 9 bases line up with TRBD1. The CDR3 totals 12 residues. V lost 5 bases to trimming and J lost 8 bases; unmatched junction nucleotides: 1. Per the germline V gene, CDR1 is MNHEY and CDR2 is SVGAGI. For the CDR3, the DNA is TGTGCCAGCAGTCGGACAGGGGATGAGCAGTTCTTC. This sequence encodes CASSRTGDEQFF.

The V and J genes are TRBV28 and TRBJ2-7; TRBD2 agrees at 7 bases. Germline CDR1 reads MDHEN; CDR2 reads SYDVKM. CDR3 size: 13 residues. V was clipped by 11 bases and J by 0 bases; unmatched bases: 7. CDR3 sequence reads: CAGGSGFSYEQYF. CDR3 nucleotides: TGTGCCGGTGGTAGCGGGTTCTCCTACGAGCAGTACTTC. The entire variable domain, with the rest obtained from reference TRBV28 and TRBJ2-7, is as follows: DVKVTQSSRYLVKRTGEKVFLECVQDMDHENMFWYRQDPGLGLRLIYFSYDVKMKEKGDIPEGYSVSREKKERFSLILESASTNQTSMYLCAGGSGFSYEQYFGPGTRLTVT.

CDR3 residues: CASSEDTRPETQYF. DNA for the CDR3: TGCGCCAGCAGTGAGGACACCCGACCGGAGACCCAGTACTTC. V gene TRBV10-2 combines with J gene TRBJ2-5; D uncertain. Per germline, CDR1 WSHSY and CDR2 SAAADI. The V end was cut by 2 bases, the J end by 5 bases, with 12 bases between. This CDR3 is built from 14 residues.

CDR3 DNA sequence: TGTGCCAGCAGCTCCGACAGGGGGGGAGGAAACACCATATATTTT. Translating it yields CASSSDRGGGNTIYF. The V call is TRBV7-2, the J call TRBJ1-3; 9 bases are shared with TRBD1. Germline V gene data show CDR1 as SGHTA and CDR2 as FQGNSA. J gave up 4 bases and V 4 bases, and 5 bases lay outside the gene matches. The CDR3 is 15 residues long.

This clone was observed a few times. The V and J genes are TRBV5-5 and TRBJ1-6, with D perhaps TRBD1 (6 bases). Trimming pared 1 base from V and 7 bases from J, leaving 9 bases between. The CDR3 consists of 14 residues. CDR1 is SGHKS and CDR2 is YYEKEE in the germline V gene (reference sequence). CDR3 in amino acids: CASSLTGRNSPLHF. CDR3 DNA: TGTGCCAGCAGCTTGACAGGGCGGAATTCACCCCTCCACTTT.

The chain recombines TRBV11-2 with TRBJ2-3; a possible D gene is TRBD1 (5 bases). Trimming shortened V by 7 bases and J by 2 bases, and 19 bases separated the two germline ends. The CDR3 is 16 residues long. CDR1 and CDR2 (germline): SGHAT, FQNNGV. CDR3 DNA: TGTGCCAGCAACTCTCTCAAAGGGGCCCACACAGATACGCAGTATTTT. This codes for CASNSLKGAHTDTQYF. Full variable domain (rest looked up from reference TRBV11-2 and TRBJ2-3): EAGVAQSPRYKIIEKRQSVAFWCNPISGHATLYWYQQILGQGPKLLIQFQNNGVVDDSQLPKDRFSAERLKGVDSTLKIQPAKLEDSAVYLCASNSLKGAHTDTQYFGPGTRLTVL.

The rearrangement links TRBV6-1 to TRBJ2-5; 10 bases are a match to TRBD1. CDR1 is MNHNS, CDR2 SASEGT, per germline. J gave up 3 bases and V 4 bases, and 8 bases lay outside the gene matches. This CDR3 comprises 16 residues. This CDR3 is CASSGWGQGRKETQYF. CDR3 bases: TGTGCCAGCAGTGGTTGGGGACAGGGGCGAAAAGAGACCCAGTACTTC.

This clone was counted a few times. The rearrangement links TRBV18 to TRBJ1-1, with a tentative D call TRBD1 (6 bases). Germline assignment: CDR1 KGHSH and CDR2 LQKENI. This CDR3 has 16 residues. V lost 5 bases to trimming and J lost 0 bases, with 16 bases between them. CDR3 amino acids: CASSEVQGSMNTEAFF. The CDR3 region has the DNA TGTGCCAGCTCAGAGGTACAGGGATCCATGAACACTGAAGCTTTCTTT.

The chain uses TRBV4-1 and TRBJ2-5; possible D gene TRBD1, 5 bases. The germline gives CDR1 MGHRA, CDR2 YSYEKL. The CDR3 loop spans 13 amino acids. V lost 4 bases to trimming and J lost 2 bases, with 8 bases between them. As DNA, the CDR3 is TGCGCCAGCAGCCTTGGACAACAAGAGACCCAGTACTTC. It specifies CASSLGQQETQYF.

This chain connects TRBV18 to TRBJ2-7; TRBD2 might be the D (5 bases). The V gene's germline CDR1 is KGHSH and CDR2 LQKENI. The CDR3 sequence is 13 residues long. V lost 5 bases to trimming and J lost 6 bases, with 14 bases between them. CDR3 DNA sequence: TGTGCCAGCTCAGCCTTGAGGGAGATCGAGCAGTACTTC. Translation: CASSALREIEQYF.

V is TRBV19 and J is TRBJ1-5, with D perhaps TRBD1 (5 bases). Trimming left V 6 bases short and J 4 bases short, with 16 bases between. The CDR3 has 15 amino acids. Germline CDR1 LNHDA, CDR2 SQIVND (reference sequence). CDR3 in DNA: TGTGCCAGTAGCCCCAAGGTGGGGCCTAATCAGCCCCAGCATTTT. Encoded protein: CASSPKVGPNQPQHF.

This rearrangement joins TRBV3-1 (or the pseudogene TRBV3-2) to TRBJ2-2; D not resolved. Per the germline V gene, CDR1 is LGHDT and CDR2 is YNNKEL (reference sequence). The CDR3 loop spans 14 amino acids. V lost 1 base to trimming and J lost 4 bases, with 7 bases between them. As DNA, the CDR3 is TGTGCCAGCAGCCAAGGGAGAACCACCGGGGAGCTGTTTTTT. Its translation: CASSQGRTTGELFF.

The rearrangement joins TRBV7-2 to TRBJ2-7, with D perhaps TRBD2 (5 bases). The V and J ends lost 0 bases and 7 bases respectively, with 7 bases between them. The CDR3 consists of 12 residues. From germline, CDR1 is SGHTA and CDR2 FQGNSA. The DNA for the CDR3 is TGTGCCAGCAGCTTAGCGCGGAGGGAGCAGTACTTC. This codes for CASSLARREQYF.

This clone was seen only once. The genes are TRBV11-2 and TRBJ1-2, with 9 bases fitting TRBD1. Germline V gene lookup returns CDR1 SGHAT and CDR2 FQNNGV. This CDR3 has 16 residues. V gave up 5 bases and J gave up 5 bases; unmatched junction bases: 12. The CDR3, as DNA: TGTGCCAGCAGCAAAATACGAGGGACAGGGAATTATGGCTACACCTTC. This translates into CASSKIRGTGNYGYTF. The full variable domain, with the rest looked up from reference TRBV11-2 and TRBJ1-2, is EAGVAQSPRYKIIEKRQSVAFWCNPISGHATLYWYQQILGQGPKLLIQFQNNGVVDDSQLPKDRFSAERLKGVDSTLKIQPAKLEDSAVYLCASSKIRGTGNYGYTFGSGTRLTVV.

The V and J genes are TRBV28 and TRBJ2-4; perhaps TRBD1 as D (6 bases). CDR1 MDHEN and CDR2 SYDVKM come from the germline V gene. Trimming stripped 2 bases from V and 1 base from J, with 6 bases between. The CDR3 is 14 amino acids. The CDR3: CASSLQGAKNIQYF. The CDR3 DNA follows: TGTGCCAGCAGTTTACAGGGGGCCAAAAACATTCAGTACTTC.

This chain joins TRBV30 and TRBJ1-2; D unclear. The germline V and J ends were trimmed by 3 bases and 8 bases, with 13 bases remaining between them. The CDR3 has 12 amino acids. Germline CDR1 is GTSNPN and CDR2 is SVGIG (reference sequence). CDR3 sequence (DNA): TGTGCCTGGAGCGGTCTGCTCGAAGGCTACACCTTC. Protein: CAWSGLLEGYTF.

The chain uses TRBV9 and TRBJ2-1; TRBD2 agrees at 7 bases. The CDR3 contains 19 residues. V shed 6 bases, J shed 6 bases, and the junction held 24 bases outside the gene matches. CDR1 is SGDLS and CDR2 is YYNGEE in the germline V gene. The DNA of the CDR3 is TGTGCCAGCAACCTAAATCTCATCTGGACTAGTCTGACCTTCAATGAGCAGTTCTTC. It translates to CASNLNLIWTSLTFNEQFF.

This clone was recorded once. The chain joins TRBV18 to TRBJ2-3, with 15 bases aligning to TRBD2. The CDR3 covers 18 residues. Trimming cost V 1 base and J 2 bases; bases outside gene matches: 4. Germline CDR1 KGHSH, CDR2 LQKENI. The chain's CDR3 is CASSPHGLAGGPTDTQYF. The CDR3 DNA reads TGTGCCAGCTCACCACATGGACTAGCGGGAGGGCCCACAGATACGCAGTATTTT. Full variable domain (outside the CDR3, taken from reference TRBV18 and TRBJ2-3): NAGVMQNPRHLVRRRGQEARLRCSPMKGHSHVYWYRQLPEEGLKFMVYLQKENIIDESGMPKERFSAEFPKEGPSILRIQQVVRGDSAAYFCASSPHGLAGGPTDTQYFGPGTRLTVL.

This sequence joins TRBV7-9 and TRBJ2-1, with D possibly matching TRBD1 (6 bases). Per the germline V gene, CDR1 is SEHNR and CDR2 is FQNEAQ (reference sequence). V lost 5 bases and J 6 bases, leaving 14 bases between the germline ends. This CDR3 spans 14 amino acids. Written as DNA, the CDR3 is TGTGCCAGCAGCGGAGAGGGGGTAGGCAATGAGCAGTTCTTC. This translates into CASSGEGVGNEQFF.

This clone has more than one count but fewer than ten. The chain links TRBV6-5 to TRBJ2-7, with D perhaps matching TRBD2 (6 bases). Germline CDR1 MNHEY, CDR2 SVGAGI. CDR3 size: 16 residues. The V and J ends lost 0 bases and 3 bases respectively, with 15 bases between them. In DNA form, the CDR3 reads TGTGCCAGCAGTTACTCGACGCCTAGCGAAGGCTACGAGCAGTACTTC. Translated, it gives CASSYSTPSEGYEQYF.

This clone was observed a single time. The rearrangement joins TRBV6-5 to TRBJ1-2, with unresolved D. From germline, CDR1 is MNHEY and CDR2 SVGAGI. The CDR3 consists of 13 residues. Trimming took 9 bases from V and 1 from J, leaving 12 bases between them. In nucleotides, the CDR3 is TGTGCCAGTAGGATTTCGGGTAACTATGGCTACACCTTC. Protein sequence: CASRISGNYGYTF.

CDR3 coding DNA: TGTGCCAGTAGTCCACAGGGTGCTGGAAACACCATATATTTT. Encoded protein: CASSPQGAGNTIYF. The chain uses TRBV19 and TRBJ1-3; tentative D call: TRBD1 (6 bases). Trimming removed 5 bases from V and 2 bases from J, with 10 bases in between. Germline lookup yields CDR1 LNHDA and CDR2 SQIVND (reference sequence). The CDR3 sequence is 14 residues long.

CDR3 loop: CASREGQYSNQPQHF. The CDR3 nucleotides read TGTGCCAGCAGAGAAGGACAATATAGCAATCAGCCCCAGCATTTT. The V gene is TRBV6-6, the J gene TRBJ1-5; D is perhaps TRBD1 (5 bases). Germline V gene lookup returns CDR1 MNHNY and CDR2 SVGAGI (reference sequence). Trimming removed 6 bases from V and 0 bases from J, with 12 bases in between. This CDR3 has 15 residues.

The chain employs TRBV5-1 and TRBJ2-5; no clear D. This CDR3 has 13 residues. Trimming stripped 0 bases from V and 2 bases from J, with 5 bases between. Germline V lookup: CDR1 SGHRS, CDR2 YFSETQ. In nucleotides, the CDR3 is TGCGCCAGCAGCTTGGCCCCTCAAGAGACCCAGTACTTC. Translated, it gives CASSLAPQETQYF.

V gene TRBV4-3 combines with J gene TRBJ1-1; TRBD1 is a possible D gene (5 bases). From germline, CDR1 is LGHNA and CDR2 YSLEER. V was clipped by 3 bases and J by 7 bases, with 18 bases between them. The CDR3 is 15 amino acids. This chain's CDR3 is CASSQDDGQGNEAFF. Written as DNA, the CDR3 is TGCGCCAGCAGCCAGGACGACGGGCAGGGAAATGAAGCTTTCTTT.

CDR3 bases: TGTGCCAGCAGCCGTAGGAGGACTAGCTCCTACAATGAGCAGTTCTTC. Translation gives CASSRRRTSSYNEQFF. V usage is TRBV7-3 and J usage is TRBJ2-1; the match to TRBD2 covers 7 bases. V lost 5 bases, J lost 0 bases, and 7 bases stayed unmatched. This CDR3 contains 16 residues. Germline assignment: CDR1 SGHTA and CDR2 FQGTGA.